Listed here are 15 T cell receptor beta chains from one sample, sequenced in a study of T cell changes during pregnancy in multiple sclerosis. Sequencing used immunoSEQ multiplex PCR; TCRdb keeps in-frame clones, though not all of them. Found here are around 40,000 clones, 90% of them singletons; the top ten hold around 0.47%. The source was CD4+ T cells from peripheral blood mononuclear cells, collected in the first trimester of pregnancy. These receptors were obtained from a female donor in good health, enrolled as a control in a pregnancy study.

This chain uses TRBV4-1 with TRBJ1-5, with TRBD1 matching 9 bases. The CDR3 has 14 residues. CDR1 and CDR2 (germline): MGHRA, YSYEKL. V gave up 4 bases and J gave up 3 bases; unmatched junction bases: 1. CDR3 region: CASSRTGVNQPQHF. CDR3 sequence (DNA): TGCGCCAGCAGCCGGACAGGGGTCAATCAGCCCCAGCATTTT.

This sequence joins TRBV11-2 and TRBJ2-4; TRBD2 aligns across 9 bases. J was trimmed by 1 base and V by 0 bases; bases with no gene match: 7. Germline lookup yields CDR1 SGHAT and CDR2 FQNNGV. CDR3 length: 18 residues. In DNA, the CDR3 is TGTGCCAGCAGCTTAGATAGGGGACTAGCTATGGCCAAAAACATTCAGTACTTC. Residues: CASSLDRGLAMAKNIQYF.

The V call is TRBV7-2, the J call TRBJ2-4, with D hard to call. The CDR3 runs 14 residues. CDR1 and CDR2 from the germline V gene are SGHTA and FQGNSA. Trimming took 1 base from V and 2 from J, leaving 6 bases between them. The CDR3 DNA reads as TGTGCCAGCAGCTTAGATGGCACCAAAAACATTCAGTACTTC. This sequence encodes CASSLDGTKNIQYF. Supplemented by reference TRBV7-2 and TRBJ2-4, the full variable domain reads GAGVSQSPSNKVTEKGKDVELRCDPISGHTALYWYRQSLGQGLEFLIYFQGNSAPDKSGLPSDRFSAERTGGSVSTLTIQRTQQEDSAVYLCASSLDGTKNIQYFGAGTRLSVL.

The rearrangement uses TRBV7-2 and TRBJ2-2; 8 bases line up with TRBD2. Germline-derived CDR1 and CDR2 are SGHTA and FQGNSA. This CDR3 is 17 amino acids long. The V segment lost 4 bases and the J segment 7 bases; nucleotides outside the gene matches: 14. The CDR3: CASSSSAGGPGFGELFF. CDR3 coding DNA: TGTGCCAGCAGCTCATCCGCGGGGGGACCAGGGTTCGGGGAGCTGTTTTTT.

V gene TRBV6-5 combines with J gene TRBJ1-1, with a possible D match to TRBD1 (5 bases). V lost 2 bases and J 4 bases, leaving 11 bases between the germline ends. Germline CDR1 reads MNHEY; CDR2 reads SVGAGI. There are 14 residues in the CDR3. The CDR3 loop reads CASSYRGGGTEAFF. The CDR3 DNA is TGTGCCAGCAGTTACAGGGGCGGCGGCACTGAAGCTTTCTTT.

The rearrangement links TRBV18 to TRBJ2-5; D is possibly TRBD2 (6 bases). The germline CDR1 and CDR2 sequences are KGHSH and LQKENI. V was trimmed by 0 bases and J by 5 bases, leaving 10 bases between them. The CDR3 consists of 14 residues. CDR3 region: CASSPPGLRETQYF. The CDR3 DNA is TGTGCCAGCTCACCACCGGGACTTAGGGAGACCCAGTACTTC.

The chain joins TRBV4-2 to TRBJ2-5, with TRBD2 matching over 7 bases. Germline values: CDR1 LGHNA, CDR2 YNFKEQ. Unmatched junction bases numbered 3, after V lost 3 bases and J lost 2 bases. This CDR3 region has 14 residues. The CDR3 coding sequence is TGTGCCAGCAGCCAGAGCGGGGAACAAGAGACCCAGTACTTC. It specifies CASSQSGEQETQYF.

The rearrangement joins TRBV4-3 to TRBJ1-2; D is perhaps TRBD1 (6 bases). Germline-derived CDR1 and CDR2 are LGHNA and YSLEER. Between the trimmed V and J ends, which lost 1 base and 2 bases, there was a span of 8 bases. This CDR3 contains 14 residues. As DNA, the CDR3 is TGCGCCAGCAGCCAAGCCACAGGGAACTATGGCTACACCTTC. Its translation is CASSQATGNYGYTF.

This rearrangement joins TRBV5-1 to TRBJ2-7; 8 bases align to TRBD1. J lost 2 bases, V lost 0 bases, and 10 bases had no gene match. The CDR3 is 17 amino acids. From germline, CDR1 is SGHRS and CDR2 YFSETQ. CDR3 nucleotides: TGCGCCAGCAGCTTGGCCGGTCCGGACAGGGCTCCCTACGAGCAGTACTTC. Protein sequence: CASSLAGPDRAPYEQYF.

The table lists this clone with a few counts. The chain recombines TRBV15 with TRBJ2-3; a possible D gene is TRBD2 (5 bases). Germline V gene data show CDR1 as LNHNV and CDR2 as YYDKDF (reference sequence). This CDR3 spans 15 amino acids. Trimming stripped 4 bases from V and 5 bases from J, with 16 bases between. DNA of the CDR3: TGTGCCACCAGCATTTTGAACGGGGTGGGAGATACGCAGTATTTT. Amino acids: CATSILNGVGDTQYF.

The table lists this clone with a count of one. V and J are TRBV6-6 and TRBJ2-7, with TRBD2 matching over 12 bases. The ends lost 5 bases at V and 3 bases at J; junction bases unmatched: 5. Germline CDR1 reads MNHNY; CDR2 reads SVGAGI (reference sequence). CDR3 length equals 15 residues. The chain's CDR3 is CASSPLAGGNYEQYF. The CDR3 DNA sequence: TGTGCCAGCAGTCCGCTAGCGGGGGGGAACTACGAGCAGTACTTC.

As DNA, the CDR3 is TGTGCCAGCAGCAAAGCAAAGGCAGGTCGAAATCAGCCCCAGCATTTT. This translates into CASSKAKAGRNQPQHF. V and J are TRBV21-1 and TRBJ1-5; TRBD1 is the table's D call and was not checked against the DNA. TRBV21-1 corresponds to a pseudogene. The CDR3 runs 16 residues.

J is TRBJ2-5 and V is TRBV7-2, with a possible D match to TRBD1 (5 bases). The V end lost 2 bases, the J end lost 1 base, and 8 bases lay between the germline ends. CDR1 is SGHTA and CDR2 is FQGNSA in the germline V gene. This CDR3 contains 14 residues. CDR3: CASSLQGSQETQYF. DNA of the CDR3: TGTGCCAGCAGCTTACAGGGCAGCCAAGAGACCCAGTACTTC.

The CDR3 region is CASSQTRQGRTEAFF. Here the CDR3 DNA reads TGCGCCAGCAGCCAAACGAGACAGGGAAGGACTGAAGCTTTCTTT. The genes are TRBV4-3 and TRBJ1-1, with 7 bases fitting TRBD1. Germline values: CDR1 LGHNA, CDR2 YSLEER. The CDR3 is 15 amino acids. Trimming cost V 2 bases and J 5 bases; bases outside gene matches: 8.

The V and J genes are TRBV6-1 and TRBJ2-5; D may be TRBD2 (5 bases). The V end lost 2 bases, the J end lost 2 bases, and 12 bases lay between the germline ends. Looked up from germline, CDR1 is MNHNS and CDR2 is SASEGT. The CDR3 length is 15 residues. The CDR3 region has the DNA TGTGCCAGCAGTGAATGGGGTGAGCGGCAAGAGACCCAGTACTTC. Protein product: CASSEWGERQETQYF.